The 7 T cell receptor beta chains in this list originate from one sample, sequenced in a study of monozygotic twins with inflammatory bowel disease. TCRdb re-called the 5' RACE reads and catalogs CDR3 proteins one per entry, DNA excluded. The sample holds about 380,000 distinct CDR3 sequences. Sequencing used blood. These receptor sequences come from a human donor with ulcerative colitis or Crohn's disease, or a healthy co-twin of an affected twin (not recorded which).

V gene TRBV3-1 combines with J gene TRBJ2-5. The length of the CDR3 is 13 residues. Germline-derived CDR1 and CDR2 are LGHDT and YNNKEL (reference sequence). The CDR3 sequence: CASSQNYQETQYF.

The chain carries TRBV7-2 and TRBJ2-7. There are 16 residues in the CDR3. In germline, CDR1 is SGHTA, CDR2 FQGNSA. The CDR3 is CASSLAPSAELYEQYF.

The J gene is TRBJ2-2, the V gene TRBV7-2; checking the TCRdb D call of TRBD1 is not possible without DNA. CDR3 length equals 17 residues. From germline, CDR1 is SGHTA and CDR2 FQGNSA. The CDR3 loop is CASSYMGSTDYTGELFF.

The chain couples TRBV10-3 to TRBJ2-7; TCRdb picks TRBD1, but there is no DNA to check that call. This CDR3 has 14 residues. Germline V gene lookup returns CDR1 ENHRY and CDR2 SYGVKD. The CDR3 spells CAISESAGDYEQYF.

This chain joins TRBV2 and TRBJ2-2; checking the TCRdb D call of TRBD1 is not possible without DNA. Germline V gene data show CDR1 as SNHLY and CDR2 as FYNNEI. The length of the CDR3 is 15 residues. The CDR3 loop reads CASRRQGARTGELFF.

The rearrangement joins TRBV6-2 or TRBV6-3 to TRBJ1-6; as DNA is missing, the TRBD1 call by TCRdb cannot be tested. This CDR3 has 15 residues. Germline assignment: CDR1 MNHEY and CDR2 SVGEGT. CDR3 in amino acids: CASSYVGQRNSPLHF.

The rearrangement links TRBV2 to TRBJ1-3; TCRdb indicates TRBD1, and absent DNA this call remains unverified. The CDR3 loop spans 14 amino acids. Germline V CDR1 and CDR2: SNHLY, FYNNEI. The CDR3 loop is CASSEIRVGNTIYF.